This TCR beta chain emerged from a study of blood T cell repertoires in COVID-19. Looking at the study overall: Italy, Spain and the United States were the sources of the convalescent and acute COVID-19 samples. The analysed material was cDNA or gDNA that came from T cells, B-cell-depleted T cells, or PBMCs.

Original processing methods: From reference gene primer amplification, estimates of nucleated cell counts were derived. Method: immunoSEQ multiplex PCR; TCRdb's copy keeps in-frame clones and lacks some. V, J and clone size are those of that table, while D and trimming were read from the DNA. The sample yields 100,000 to 150,000 clones, about 85% seen once. Trimming took 4 bases from V and 4 from J; bases not matched to a gene: 4. From germline, CDR1 is SGHTA and CDR2 FQGNSA. This CDR3 comprises 16 residues. The sample taken for sequencing was peripheral blood. This TCR was sampled from a woman of 80 years or more with acute or convalescent COVID-19. The chain uses TRBV7-2 and TRBJ2-1; 13 bases agree with TRBD2. DNA for the CDR3: TGTGCCAGCAGCTCCAGGACTAGCGGGGGATACAATGAGCAGTTCTTC. It specifies CASSSRTSGGYNEQFF.